This T cell receptor (beta chain) is drawn from a study of radiation and T cells in renal cell carcinoma. General study results and limits: Top tumor clonotypes rose in blood 2 weeks post-radiation, then contracted.

TCRdb's copy holds only in-frame clones and misses some; the assay was immunoSEQ multiplex PCR. The sample has 85,000 to 100,000 clones; 75% to 90% are singletons. The time point was: baseline pretreatment blood. Treatment given: 15 Gy SBRT to primary tumor, nephrectomy 4 weeks later. A word on this clone: No antigen is known for it.

The CDR3 is 17 residues long. Germline CDR1 is LNHDA and CDR2 is SQIVND (reference sequence). The V segment lost 5 bases and the J segment 0 bases; nucleotides outside the gene matches: 7. The TCR sequence derives from a man between 45 and 60 years old with renal cell carcinoma. The rearrangement uses TRBV19 and TRBJ2-6, with 7 positions matching TRBD1. Sequenced material: blood, taken from a patient whose treatment included radiotherapy and nephrectomy. CDR3 bases: TGTGCCAGTAGTTGGACAGGTCCCAACTCTGGGGCCAACGTCCTGACTTTC. Its translation: CASSWTGPNSGANVLTF.